This T cell receptor (beta chain) was sequenced in a study of blood T cell repertoires in COVID-19. This table comes from immunoSEQ multiplex PCR, and its TCRdb copy is limited to in-frame clones, with some not included. Of about 140,000 clones in the sample, approximately 83% are singletons; the top ten hold roughly 5%. This clone was detected a few times. Trimming stripped 2 bases from V and 9 bases from J, with 14 bases between. The CDR3 spans 15 residues. The germline gives CDR1 SGHVS, CDR2 FNYEAQ. The rearrangement uses TRBV7-6 and TRBJ1-6; no clear D. The sequence derives from a man aged 70-80 years who had been exposed to COVID-19. The specimen sequenced was PBMCs or T cells enriched from blood (not recorded which). CDR3 amino acids: CASSLNSVSGSPLHF. The CDR3 DNA reads TGTGCCAGCAGCTTAAACTCGGTGTCAGGTTCACCCCTCCACTTT.